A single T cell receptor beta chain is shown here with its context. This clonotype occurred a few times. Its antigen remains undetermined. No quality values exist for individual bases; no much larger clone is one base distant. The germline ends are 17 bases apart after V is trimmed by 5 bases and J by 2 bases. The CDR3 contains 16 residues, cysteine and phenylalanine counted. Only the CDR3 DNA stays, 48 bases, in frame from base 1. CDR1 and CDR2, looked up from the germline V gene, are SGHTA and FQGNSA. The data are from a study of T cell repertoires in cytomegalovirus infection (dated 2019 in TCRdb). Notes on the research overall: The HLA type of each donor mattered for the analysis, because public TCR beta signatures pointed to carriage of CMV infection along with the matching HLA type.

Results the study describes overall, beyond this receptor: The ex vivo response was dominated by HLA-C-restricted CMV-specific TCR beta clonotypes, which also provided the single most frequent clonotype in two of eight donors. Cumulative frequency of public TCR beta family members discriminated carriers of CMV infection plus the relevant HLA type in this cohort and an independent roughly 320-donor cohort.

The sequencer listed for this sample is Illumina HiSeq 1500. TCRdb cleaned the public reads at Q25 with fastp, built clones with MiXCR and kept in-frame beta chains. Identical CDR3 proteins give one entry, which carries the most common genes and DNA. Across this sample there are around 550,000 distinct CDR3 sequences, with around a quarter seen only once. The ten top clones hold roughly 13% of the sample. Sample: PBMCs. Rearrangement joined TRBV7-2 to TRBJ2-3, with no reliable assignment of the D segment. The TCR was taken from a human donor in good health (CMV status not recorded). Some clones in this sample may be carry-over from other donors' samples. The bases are TGTGCCAGCAGCCCTGTGGGGTCCGGTTACACAGATACGCAGTATTTT. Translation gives CASSPVGSGYTDTQYF.